Each of the 31 T cell receptor beta chains below was sequenced from the same sample in a study of beta chain features in type 1 diabetes. Overall study findings and caveats: Shorter TCRB CDR3s, moderately but significantly so, marked every one of the four CD4+ subsets in Type 1 diabetes patients.

These receptors have no identified antigens. cDNA synthesis used the whole RNA isolate, giving expressed TCRB sequences. Clones were read by immunoSEQ multiplex PCR, and TCRdb kept only the in-frame ones, dropping some. Of hundreds of thousands of clones in the sample, around 15% were seen once. Sequencing was performed on naive CD4+ T cells from blood. All receptors derive from a young man with type 1 diabetes.

The sample holds a few counts of this clone. The chain links TRBV5-4 to TRBJ2-3; no clear D gene. This CDR3 is 14 amino acids long. In germline, CDR1 is SGHNT, CDR2 YYREEE (reference sequence). V shed 3 bases and J shed 3 bases, with 11 bases lying between them. The DNA of the CDR3 is TGTGCCAGCAGCTCAACTGGAAAAACAGATACGCAGTATTTT. It translates to CASSSTGKTDTQYF.

The V gene is TRBV18, the J gene TRBJ2-5, with 7 bases that match TRBD2. Germline CDR1 is KGHSH and CDR2 is LQKENI. Trimming at V came to 6 bases and at J to 3 bases, leaving 7 bases not matched to a gene. This CDR3 spans 14 amino acids. DNA of the CDR3: TGTGCCAGCTCCTTTGGGGCGGGAGAAGAGACCCAGTACTTC. This sequence encodes CASSFGAGEETQYF.

V and J are TRBV30 and TRBJ1-3; D gene ambiguous. Germline CDR1 and CDR2: GTSNPN and SVGIG (reference sequence). V was shortened by 1 base and J by 0 bases, with 16 bases between the two germline ends. The CDR3 extends over 17 amino acids. The CDR3 loop reads CAWSGAQAFPSGNTIYF. For the CDR3, the DNA is TGTGCCTGGAGTGGGGCCCAGGCATTCCCCTCTGGAAACACCATATATTTT.

This CDR3 reads CASQGPEGYGYTF. CDR3 sequence (DNA): TGTGCCTCTCAGGGCCCGGAGGGATATGGCTACACCTTC. The chain employs TRBV30 and TRBJ1-2, with D possibly TRBD1 on 5 matching bases. CDR1 GTSNPN and CDR2 SVGIG come from the germline V gene (reference sequence). V shed 7 bases and J shed 5 bases, with 17 bases lying between them. CDR3 length: 13 residues.

The gene calls are TRBV18 and TRBJ1-5; D not certain. V was trimmed by 5 bases and J by 2 bases, leaving 7 bases between them. The CDR3 consists of 13 residues. Per the germline V gene, CDR1 is KGHSH and CDR2 is LQKENI. The CDR3 DNA is TGTGCCAGCTCATTTAGTGGCAATCAGCCCCAGCATTTT. This translates into CASSFSGNQPQHF. Variable domain in full (rest from reference TRBV18 and TRBJ1-5): NAGVMQNPRHLVRRRGQEARLRCSPMKGHSHVYWYRQLPEEGLKFMVYLQKENIIDESGMPKERFSAEFPKEGPSILRIQQVVRGDSAAYFCASSFSGNQPQHFGDGTRLSIL.

This clone came up a few times. The V and J genes are TRBV7-9 and TRBJ2-4, with 9 bases matching TRBD2. Germline V gene data show CDR1 as SEHNR and CDR2 as FQNEAQ (reference sequence). V was pared by 6 bases and J by 9 bases, with 9 bases of the junction left unmatched. The CDR3 contains 14 residues. The CDR3 DNA is TGTGCCAGCAGAGTAGATAGCGGGAGTGTCATTCAGTACTTC. It codes for CASRVDSGSVIQYF.

V and J are TRBV29-1 and TRBJ2-1; D gene uncertain. CDR3 size: 11 residues. Germline CDR1 SQVTM, CDR2 ANQGSEA. The V end lost 6 bases, the J end lost 10 bases, and 13 bases lay between the germline ends. The DNA for the CDR3 is TGCAGCGTCCTAGTCGTGCCGGAGCAGTTCTTC. Translated, it gives CSVLVVPEQFF.

The chain uses TRBV5-4 and TRBJ2-1; D assignment may be TRBD1 or TRBD2 (6 bases each). The CDR3 has 15 amino acids. CDR1 is SGHNT, CDR2 YYREEE, per germline (reference sequence). Trimming took 4 bases from V and 4 from J, leaving 15 bases between them. CDR3 loop: CASSQRGLGYNEQFF. Here the CDR3 DNA reads TGTGCCAGCAGCCAACGGGGGCTAGGGTACAATGAGCAGTTCTTC. Looking up the rest from reference TRBV5-4 and TRBJ2-1 gives the full variable domain: ETGVTQSPTHLIKTRGQQVTLRCSSQSGHNTVSWYQQALGQGPQFIFQYYREEENGRGNFPPRFSGLQFPNYSSELNVNALELDDSALYLCASSQRGLGYNEQFFGPGTRLTVL.

This clone came up a few times. This chain uses TRBV6-5 with TRBJ2-5; D is perhaps TRBD1 or TRBD2 (6 bases each). The germline gives CDR1 MNHEY, CDR2 SVGAGI. With 2 bases removed from V and 3 bases from J, the gap between germline ends came to 7 bases. The CDR3 covers 13 residues. As DNA, the CDR3 is TGTGCCAGCAGTTACAGGGGGGAAGAGACCCAGTACTTC. The encoded protein is CASSYRGEETQYF.

This rearrangement joins TRBV11-2 to TRBJ2-1; TRBD1 matches 10 bases. Germline V gene data show CDR1 as SGHAT and CDR2 as FQNNGV. V shed 1 base, J shed 2 bases, and the junction held 5 bases outside the gene matches. The CDR3 length is 17 residues. CDR3 nucleotides: TGTGCCAGCAGCTTAGTGGCCGGGACAGGGGCCTACAATGAGCAGTTCTTC. Residues: CASSLVAGTGAYNEQFF.

This clone was seen only a few times. As DNA, the CDR3 is TGTGCCAGCAGCTTAGCTCGGACAGACAACTATGGCTACACCTTC. Protein product: CASSLARTDNYGYTF. The rearrangement links TRBV7-2 to TRBJ1-2; tentative D call: TRBD1 (6 bases). The CDR3 length is 15 residues. Germline CDR1 is SGHTA and CDR2 is FQGNSA. V dropped 0 bases and J dropped 2 bases, with 10 bases sitting between them.

The V and J genes are TRBV19 and TRBJ2-1, with 8 bases aligning to TRBD2. The V gene end was trimmed by 5 bases and the J gene end by 5 bases; junction bases not matched to a gene: 8. CDR1 and CDR2 (germline): LNHDA, SQIVND (reference sequence). CDR3 length: 15 amino acids. CDR3 residues: CASSRGAGGHNEQFF. The CDR3 DNA reads as TGTGCCAGTAGTCGTGGGGCGGGGGGACACAATGAGCAGTTCTTC.

This clone occurred a few times. The chain couples TRBV13 to TRBJ2-7, with no clear D. Germline CDR1 and CDR2: PRHDT and FYEKMQ (reference sequence). The CDR3 totals 12 residues. V was pared by 4 bases and J by 9 bases, with 13 bases between. CDR3 in DNA: TGTGCCAGCAGCTATCAACTGTCTGCGCAGTACTTC. Translating it yields CASSYQLSAQYF.

In DNA, the CDR3 is TGTGCCAGCTCACCAGAGCCAGGGCACCCCGAGAAACTGTTTTTT. It yields the protein CASSPEPGHPEKLFF. This chain links TRBV18 with TRBJ1-4; D might be TRBD1 (5 bases). Germline V lookup: CDR1 KGHSH, CDR2 LQKENI. CDR3 length: 15 amino acids. The V end lost 2 bases, the J end lost 11 bases, and 18 bases lay between the germline ends. Full variable domain (outside the CDR3, taken from reference TRBV18 and TRBJ1-4): NAGVMQNPRHLVRRRGQEARLRCSPMKGHSHVYWYRQLPEEGLKFMVYLQKENIIDESGMPKERFSAEFPKEGPSILRIQQVVRGDSAAYFCASSPEPGHPEKLFFGSGTQLSVL.

This clone has a handful of counts. The chain uses TRBV4-1 and TRBJ2-4, with D possibly TRBD1 on 5 matching bases. CDR3 length equals 17 residues. The germline CDR1 and CDR2 sequences are MGHRA and YSYEKL. V dropped 0 bases and J dropped 7 bases, with 19 bases sitting between them. CDR3 sequence (DNA): TGCGCCAGCAGCCAAGATCGCAGGGTTCGGCAGAGGAACATTCAGTACTTC. Encoded protein: CASSQDRRVRQRNIQYF.

V is TRBV4-1 and J is TRBJ1-1; possible D gene TRBD1, 5 bases. Trimming removed 3 bases at V and 2 bases at J, with 10 bases between. The CDR3 is 14 residues long. Germline loops: CDR1 MGHRA, CDR2 YSYEKL. The CDR3 sequence is CASSHNQGNTEAFF. CDR3 nucleotides: TGCGCCAGCAGCCACAATCAGGGAAACACTGAAGCTTTCTTT.

This clone was detected a few times. The chain has TRBV7-2 and TRBJ2-1; D unresolved. The germline V gene has CDR1 SGHTA and CDR2 FQGNSA. V was clipped by 5 bases and J by 7 bases, with 9 bases between them. The CDR3 extends over 12 amino acids. The CDR3 is CASSASRNEQFF. The CDR3, as DNA: TGTGCCAGCAGCGCAAGCCGTAATGAGCAGTTCTTC.

The rearrangement links TRBV15 to TRBJ2-7, with 13 bases lining up with TRBD2. Per germline, CDR1 LNHNV and CDR2 YYDKDF (reference sequence). V shed 1 base, J shed 3 bases, and the junction held 9 bases outside the gene matches. CDR3 size: 18 residues. CDR3 DNA: TGTGCCACCAGCAGAGGACGACTAGCGGGAGGCGTAAACTACGAGCAGTACTTC. Protein sequence: CATSRGRLAGGVNYEQYF.

In this sample, this clone turned up a few times. The chain combines TRBV25-1 with TRBJ2-3, with TRBD1 matching 9 bases. CDR1 and CDR2 (germline): MGHDK, SYGVNS. The CDR3 has 17 residues. Trimming took 4 bases from V and 5 from J; bases not matched to a gene: 13. DNA of the CDR3: TGTGCCAGCAGTGCTACAGGGGGCCTACCCCAGGGAGATACGCAGTATTTT. Amino acids: CASSATGGLPQGDTQYF.

This clone came up a few times. The chain employs TRBV28 and TRBJ2-5, with D unresolved. The germline V gene has CDR1 MDHEN and CDR2 SYDVKM. The CDR3 totals 14 residues. V lost 4 bases and J 3 bases, leaving 12 bases between the germline ends. This chain's CDR3 is CASSSPLMEETQYF. The CDR3 DNA sequence: TGTGCCAGCAGTTCCCCGCTTATGGAAGAGACCCAGTACTTC.

The CDR3 DNA reads as TGTGCCATCAGTGAAGAGGGAGCGGGAGCCGGTCGGGATGAGCAGTTCTTC. Translated: CAISEEGAGAGRDEQFF. J is TRBJ2-1 and V is TRBV10-3, with TRBD2 identical over 8 bases. Germline assignment: CDR1 ENHRY and CDR2 SYGVKD. V was clipped by 3 bases and J by 8 bases; unmatched bases: 15. This CDR3 has 17 residues.

This clone showed up just a few times. The CDR3 DNA follows: TGCAGCGCCGTCACCGGACAGGGCGCGAAACACCAGTACTCCTACGAGCAGTACTTC. As protein: CSAVTGQGAKHQYSYEQYF. V and J are TRBV29-1 and TRBJ2-7; TRBD1 aligns across 8 bases. Germline CDR1 reads SQVTM; CDR2 reads ANQGSEA. The V gene end was trimmed by 7 bases and the J gene end by 0 bases; junction bases not matched to a gene: 23. The CDR3 loop spans 19 amino acids.

This clone has a handful of counts. At the DNA level, this CDR3 is encoded by other sequences in the same sample as well. The rearrangement joins TRBV5-1 to TRBJ2-3, with D perhaps TRBD2 (5 bases). Trimming left V 2 bases short and J 0 bases short, with 7 bases between. This CDR3 is 14 amino acids long. Germline-derived CDR1 and CDR2 are SGHRS and YFSETQ. CDR3 in amino acids: CASSFTGSTDTQYF. DNA of the CDR3: TGCGCCAGCAGCTTCACGGGGAGCACAGATACGCAGTATTTT.

The V call is TRBV7-2, the J call TRBJ2-1, with a possible D match to TRBD2 (5 bases). Germline V lookup: CDR1 SGHTA, CDR2 FQGNSA. The CDR3 length is 16 residues. Trimming shortened V by 3 bases and J by 6 bases, and 18 bases separated the two germline ends. The CDR3 region is CASSLGLGSSGNEQFF. CDR3 bases: TGTGCCAGCAGCTTGGGCCTGGGGAGCAGCGGCAATGAGCAGTTCTTC.

This clone was found a few times. The V call is TRBV6-6, the J call TRBJ2-1; TRBD1 matches at 9 bases. The length of the CDR3 is 15 residues. The trim removed 10 bases at V and 0 bases at J, leaving 7 bases unmatched. Germline CDR1 and CDR2: MNHNY and SVGAGI (reference sequence). The CDR3 DNA reads TGTGCCACTTGGACAGGGGCGAGCTCCTACAATGAGCAGTTCTTC. It codes for CATWTGASSYNEQFF.

This clone was seen a few times. This rearrangement joins TRBV7-9 to TRBJ2-2; 8 positions agree with TRBD2. The V and J ends lost 5 bases and 6 bases, in that order; junction bases with no gene match: 11. CDR3 length: 16 residues. CDR1 SEHNR and CDR2 FQNEAQ come from the germline V gene (reference sequence). CDR3 sequence (DNA): TGTGCCAGCAGCCCCCAGTCCGGGGGGGGATCCGGGGAGCTGTTTTTT. This sequence encodes CASSPQSGGGSGELFF. Full variable domain (missing parts from reference TRBV7-9 and TRBJ2-2): DTGVSQNPRHKITKRGQNVTFRCDPISEHNRLYWYRQTLGQGPEFLTYFQNEAQLEKSRLLSDRFSAERPKGSFSTLEIQRTEQGDSAMYLCASSPQSGGGSGELFFGEGSRLTVL.

This clone came up a few times. The chain joins TRBV27 to TRBJ2-7, with D unclear. Per the germline V gene, CDR1 is MNHEY and CDR2 is SMNVEV (reference sequence). CDR3 size: 13 residues. V shed 2 bases and J shed 2 bases, with 7 bases lying between them. The CDR3 DNA reads TGTGCCAGCAGTTTAGCAGTTACCTACGAGCAGTACTTC. This translates into CASSLAVTYEQYF.

In this sample, this clone turned up a few times. The CDR3 here is CASSVAPGSRLLGQETQYF. The CDR3 DNA is TGTGCCAGCAGCGTAGCCCCGGGCAGTCGCCTTCTGGGACAAGAGACCCAGTACTTC. This chain uses TRBV9 with TRBJ2-5; no firm D call. Trimming took 0 bases from V and 2 from J, leaving 23 bases between them. Germline-derived CDR1 and CDR2 are SGDLS and YYNGEE. CDR3 size: 19 residues.

This rearrangement joins TRBV5-6 to TRBJ2-1; D possibly corresponds to TRBD1 (5 bases). V shed 7 bases and J shed 2 bases, with 19 bases lying between them. This CDR3 spans 16 amino acids. CDR1 is SGHDT, CDR2 YYEEEE, per germline. The chain's CDR3 is CASRGLQGTPYNEQFF. CDR3 in DNA: TGTGCCAGCCGAGGATTGCAGGGTACCCCCTACAATGAGCAGTTCTTC.

With regard to this clone: Other DNA sequences of this sample code for an identical CDR3. CDR3 DNA sequence: TGTGCCAGCAGCTTACAGGGTGGGCGCGAGACCCAGTACTTC. Amino acid sequence: CASSLQGGRETQYF. V usage is TRBV7-2 and J usage is TRBJ2-5; a weak D match, TRBD1 (5 bases). Germline CDR1 reads SGHTA; CDR2 reads FQGNSA. The CDR3 extends over 14 amino acids. Trimming shortened V by 2 bases and J by 5 bases, and 12 bases separated the two germline ends.

This sequence joins TRBV30 and TRBJ2-5, with 9 bases lining up with TRBD1. The CDR3 spans 15 residues. Trimming at V came to 5 bases and at J to 2 bases, leaving 9 bases not matched to a gene. Germline lookup yields CDR1 GTSNPN and CDR2 SVGIG (reference sequence). The CDR3 region has the DNA TGTGCCTGGGCCCCGGGACAGGGTATTCAAGAGACCCAGTACTTC. Its protein is CAWAPGQGIQETQYF.